This entry features one T cell receptor (beta chain) sequence. This sample is part of a study of blood T cell repertoires in COVID-19. Study at large: Nucleic acid was either cDNA or gDNA, and it came from T cells, B-cell-depleted T cells, or PBMCs.

CDR1 is SNHLY and CDR2 is FYNNEI in the germline V gene. Between the trimmed V and J ends, which lost 3 bases and 7 bases, there was a span of 9 bases. This CDR3 has 12 amino acids. Profiled with immunoSEQ multiplex PCR; TCRdb holds only in-frame clones, not every one. This sample has over 75,000 clones, with roughly 85% found just once. The V gene is TRBV2, the J gene TRBJ2-5, with D perhaps TRBD2 (5 bases). The sample comprised peripheral blood. The receptor's source is a human donor in a cohort sampled during active COVID-19. The CDR3 DNA follows: TGTGCCAGCAGTGATCAAGGAGGGACCCAGTACTTC. It specifies CASSDQGGTQYF.